What follows describes a single T cell receptor (beta chain). Its specificity is not known. These data belong to a study of blood T cells in healthy people across ages. General study points: Older age coincided with a roughly linear decline in TCR beta diversity per million T cells.

The CDR3 length is 18 residues. Germline-derived CDR1 and CDR2 are DFQATT and SNEGSKA (reference sequence). With a J-beta primer mix and a sample-barcoded 5' primer, a second PCR ran roughly 6 to 12 cycles. TCRdb used MiXCR to reprocess the 5' RACE reads, holding one entry per CDR3 protein. The sample includes approximately 1.5 million distinct CDR3 sequences, roughly 32% seen only once; the top ten take approximately 11%. Per-sample PBMC isolation yielded at least 7 million cells. This clonotype was obtained from a woman younger than 45 in good health. The chain joins TRBV20-1 to TRBJ2-7; weak D call: TRBD2 (6 bases). TRBJ2-5 explains the end of the DNA better; the J call may be wrong. The source material was blood. The CDR3 region has the DNA TGCAGTGCTCAAAGGGACCTAATAGCGGACCTCGCGGGGGAGACCCAGTACTTC. It translates to CSAQRDLIADLAGETQYF.